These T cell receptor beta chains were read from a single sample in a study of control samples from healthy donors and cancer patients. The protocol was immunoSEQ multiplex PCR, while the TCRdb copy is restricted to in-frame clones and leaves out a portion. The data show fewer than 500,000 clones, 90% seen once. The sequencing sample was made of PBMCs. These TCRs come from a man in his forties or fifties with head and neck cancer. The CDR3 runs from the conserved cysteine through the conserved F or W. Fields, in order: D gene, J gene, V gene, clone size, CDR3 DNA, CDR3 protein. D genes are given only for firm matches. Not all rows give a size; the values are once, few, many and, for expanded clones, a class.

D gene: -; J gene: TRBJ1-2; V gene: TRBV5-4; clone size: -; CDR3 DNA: TGTGCCAGCAGCTTGGGCCAAACGGTGTGGGGCTACACCTTC; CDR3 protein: CASSLGQTVWGYTF
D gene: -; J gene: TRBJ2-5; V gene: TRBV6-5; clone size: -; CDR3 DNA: TGTGCCAGCAGGGCAGGATACCAAGAGACCCAGTACTTC; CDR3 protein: CASRAGYQETQYF
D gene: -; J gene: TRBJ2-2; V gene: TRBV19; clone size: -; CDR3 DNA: TGTGCCAGCGCACGGCGGGGCACCGGGGAGCTGTTTTTT; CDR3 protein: CASARRGTGELFF
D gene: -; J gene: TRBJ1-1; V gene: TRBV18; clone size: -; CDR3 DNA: TGTGCCAGCTCACCAACGGGGGGCATAACTGAAGCTTTCTTT; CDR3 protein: CASSPTGGITEAFF
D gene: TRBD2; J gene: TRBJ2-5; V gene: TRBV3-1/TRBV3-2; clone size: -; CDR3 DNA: TGTGCCAGCAGCCAAGGGCTTGAACTAGCGAGAGAGACCCAGTACTTC; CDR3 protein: CASSQGLELARETQYF
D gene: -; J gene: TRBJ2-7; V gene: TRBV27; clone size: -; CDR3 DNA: TGTGCCAGCAGTTTATCAGGGGACTCCTACGAGCAGTACTTC; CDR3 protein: CASSLSGDSYEQYF
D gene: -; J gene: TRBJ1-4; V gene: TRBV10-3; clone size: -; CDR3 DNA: TGTGCCATCAGTGAGTCGGGGTCAACTAATGAAAAACTGTTTTTT; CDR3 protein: CAISESGSTNEKLFF
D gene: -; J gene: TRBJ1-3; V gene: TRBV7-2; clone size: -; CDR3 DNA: TGTGCCAGCAGCTTACAGGGCGCTACCATTGGAAACACCATATATTTT; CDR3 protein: CASSLQGATIGNTIYF
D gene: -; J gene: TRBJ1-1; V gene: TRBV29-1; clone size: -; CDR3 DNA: TGCAGCGTTGATAACGGGAACACTGAAGCTTTCTTT; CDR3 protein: CSVDNGNTEAFF
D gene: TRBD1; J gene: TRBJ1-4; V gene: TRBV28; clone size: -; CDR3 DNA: TGTGCCAGCAGATTTACAGGGGGCAGTAATGAAAAACTGTTTTTT; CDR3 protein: CASRFTGGSNEKLFF
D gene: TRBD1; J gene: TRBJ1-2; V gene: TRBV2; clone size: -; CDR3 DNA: TGTGCCAGCTGCCTTATGGGACAGGGGGTTCTGGGAGGCTACACCTTC; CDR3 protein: CASCLMGQGVLGGYTF
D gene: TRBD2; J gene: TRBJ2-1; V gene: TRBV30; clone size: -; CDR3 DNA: TGTGCCTGGAGTGTACGCGGGGGAACCTACAATGAGCAGTTCTTC; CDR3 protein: CAWSVRGGTYNEQFF
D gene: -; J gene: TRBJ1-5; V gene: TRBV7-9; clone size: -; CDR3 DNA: TGTGCGACAGGTTTTGGGAATCAGCCCCAGCATTTT; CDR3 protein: CATGFGNQPQHF
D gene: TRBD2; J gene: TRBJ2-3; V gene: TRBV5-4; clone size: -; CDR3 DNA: TGTGCCAGCAGCTCATGGACTAGCGGGAGGGCCAGAGATACGCAGTATTTT; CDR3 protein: CASSSWTSGRARDTQYF
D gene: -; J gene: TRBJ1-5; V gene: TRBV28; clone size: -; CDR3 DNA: TGTGCCAGCAGTTCCGTGATTCGAGCCCAGCATTTT; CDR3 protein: CASSSVIRAQHF
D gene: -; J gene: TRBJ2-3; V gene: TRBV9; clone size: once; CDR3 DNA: TGTGCCAGCAGCGTAGTCTCATCCGGGACAGATACGCAGTATTTT; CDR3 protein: CASSVVSSGTDTQYF
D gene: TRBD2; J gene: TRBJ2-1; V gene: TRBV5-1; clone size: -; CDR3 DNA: TGCGCCAGCAGCCCGGGAGCGGGAGCTTGGTCCTACAATGAGCAGTTCTTC; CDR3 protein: CASSPGAGAWSYNEQFF
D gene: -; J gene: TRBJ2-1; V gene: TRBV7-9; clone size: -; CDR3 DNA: TGTGCCAGCAGCTCGTTTACGAGTGAGCAGTTCTTC; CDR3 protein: CASSSFTSEQFF
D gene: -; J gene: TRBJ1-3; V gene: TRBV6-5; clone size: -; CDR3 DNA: TGTGCCAGCTGGGGCGGACGCTCTGGAAACACCATATATTTT; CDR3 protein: CASWGGRSGNTIYF
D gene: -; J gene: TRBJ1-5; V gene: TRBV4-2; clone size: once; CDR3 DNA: TGTGCCAGCAGCCAAGACGGACAGCCTAATCAGCCCCAGCATTTT; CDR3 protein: CASSQDGQPNQPQHF
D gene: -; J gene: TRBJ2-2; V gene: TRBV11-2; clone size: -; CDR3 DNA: TGTGCCAGCAGCTTAGGGGGCACCGGGGAGCTGTTTTTT; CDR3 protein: CASSLGGTGELFF
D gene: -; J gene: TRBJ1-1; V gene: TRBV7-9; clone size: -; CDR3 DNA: TGTGCCAGCAGCCAAGGGAGCACTGAAGCTTTCTTT; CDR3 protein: CASSQGSTEAFF
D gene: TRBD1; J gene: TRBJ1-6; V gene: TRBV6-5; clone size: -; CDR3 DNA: TGTGCCAGCAGTTTGGGGACAGGGGATTCACCCCTCCACTTT; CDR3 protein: CASSLGTGDSPLHF
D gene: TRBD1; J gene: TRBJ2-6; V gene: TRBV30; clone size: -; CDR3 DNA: TGTGCCCGGACGCCCAGGGGGATCTCTGGGGCCAACGTCCTGACTTTC; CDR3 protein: CARTPRGISGANVLTF
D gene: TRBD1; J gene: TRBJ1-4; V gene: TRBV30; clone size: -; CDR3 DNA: TGTGCCTGGAATAGACCGACAGGGGCTCAAGAAAAACTGTTTTTT; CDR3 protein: CAWNRPTGAQEKLFF
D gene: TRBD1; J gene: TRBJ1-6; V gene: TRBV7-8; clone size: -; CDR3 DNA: TGTGCCAGCAGCTTAGAGGGGACAGGGTTATCACCCCTCCACTTT; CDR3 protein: CASSLEGTGLSPLHF
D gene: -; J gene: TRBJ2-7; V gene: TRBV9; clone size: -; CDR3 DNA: TGTGCCAGCAGCGTCACTTTACAGGGTCCCTCCTACGAGCAGTACTTC; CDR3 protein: CASSVTLQGPSYEQYF
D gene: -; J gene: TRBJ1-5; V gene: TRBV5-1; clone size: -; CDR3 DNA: TGCGCCAGCAGCTTATCAGGGATCAATCAGCCCCAGCATTTT; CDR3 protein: CASSLSGINQPQHF
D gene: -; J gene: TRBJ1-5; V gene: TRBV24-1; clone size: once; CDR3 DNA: TGTGCCACCAGTGACCCCGATTATCCGAATCAGCCCCAGCATTTT; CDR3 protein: CATSDPDYPNQPQHF
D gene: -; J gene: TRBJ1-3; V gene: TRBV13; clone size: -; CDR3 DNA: TGTGCCAGCAGTTTCTCTATCAGCTCTGGAAACACCATATATTTT; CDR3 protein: CASSFSISSGNTIYF
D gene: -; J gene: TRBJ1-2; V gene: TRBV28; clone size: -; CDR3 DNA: TGTGCCAGCGCGGGCGACCTTAACTATGGCTACACCTTC; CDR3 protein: CASAGDLNYGYTF
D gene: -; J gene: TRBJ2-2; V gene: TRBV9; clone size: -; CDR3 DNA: TGTGCCAGCAGCTACAAGCAAACCGGGGAGCTGTTTTTT; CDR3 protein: CASSYKQTGELFF
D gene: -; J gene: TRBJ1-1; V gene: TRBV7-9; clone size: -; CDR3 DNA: TGTGCCAGCAGCTTAGAGGCGAACACTGAAGCTTTCTTT; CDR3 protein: CASSLEANTEAFF
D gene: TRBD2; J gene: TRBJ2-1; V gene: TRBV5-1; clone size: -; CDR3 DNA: TGCGCCAGCAGCTTGGCCGGGACTAGCGGTTACAATGAGCAGTTCTTC; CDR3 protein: CASSLAGTSGYNEQFF
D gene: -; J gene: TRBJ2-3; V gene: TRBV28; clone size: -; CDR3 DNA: TGTGCCAGCAGTTCGGACGACCAGAGTCAAGATACGCAGTATTTT; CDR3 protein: CASSSDDQSQDTQYF
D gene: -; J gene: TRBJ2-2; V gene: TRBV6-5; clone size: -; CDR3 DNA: TGTGCCAGCGGGGAGACAGGGAACACCGGGGAGCTGTTTTTT; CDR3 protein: CASGETGNTGELFF
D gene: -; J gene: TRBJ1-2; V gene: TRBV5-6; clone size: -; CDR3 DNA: TGTGCCAGCAGCTTGGGACAGGCCGTTGGTGGCTACACCTTC; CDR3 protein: CASSLGQAVGGYTF
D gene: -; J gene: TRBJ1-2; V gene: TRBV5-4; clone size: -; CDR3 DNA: TGTGCCAGCAGCATGCAGGGGAGCATGTGGGTTAACTATGGCTACACCTTC; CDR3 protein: CASSMQGSMWVNYGYTF
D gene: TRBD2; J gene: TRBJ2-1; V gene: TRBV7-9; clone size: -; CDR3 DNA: TGTGCCAGCAGCTTAGGACTAGCGGACCTTCATGAGCAGTTCTTC; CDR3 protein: CASSLGLADLHEQFF
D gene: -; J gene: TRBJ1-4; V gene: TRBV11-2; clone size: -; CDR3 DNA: TGTGCCAGCAGTAGGGTCTTGGGGCAGGGTATGTCGACTAATGAAAAACTGTTTTTT; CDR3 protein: CASSRVLGQGMSTNEKLFF
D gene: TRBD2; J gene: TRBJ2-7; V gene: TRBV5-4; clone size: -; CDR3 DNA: TGTGCCAGCAGCTCCGGGACTAGCGGGCCCTCCTACGAGCAGTACTTC; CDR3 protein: CASSSGTSGPSYEQYF
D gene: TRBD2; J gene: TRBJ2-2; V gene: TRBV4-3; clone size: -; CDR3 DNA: TGCGCCAGCAGCCAGGGACTAGCGAGGATCGGCACCGGGGAGCTGTTTTTT; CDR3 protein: CASSQGLARIGTGELFF
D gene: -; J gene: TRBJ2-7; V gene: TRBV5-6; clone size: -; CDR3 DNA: TGTGCCAGCAGCTTGTTTGGGGCGTCGTTGCCCTCCTACGAGCAGTACTTC; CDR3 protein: CASSLFGASLPSYEQYF
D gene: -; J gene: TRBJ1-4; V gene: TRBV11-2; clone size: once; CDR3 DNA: TGTGCCAGCAGCTTAGGTCTAAATGAAAAACTGTTTTTT; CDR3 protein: CASSLGLNEKLFF
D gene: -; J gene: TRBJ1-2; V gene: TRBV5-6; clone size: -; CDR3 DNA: TGTGCCAGCAGCCCGCCCCATAACTATGGCTACACCTTC; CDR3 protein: CASSPPHNYGYTF
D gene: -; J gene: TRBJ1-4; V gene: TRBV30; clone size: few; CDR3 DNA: TGTGCCTGGAAGGGGTTTTCGGGTGAAAAACTGTTTTTT; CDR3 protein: CAWKGFSGEKLFF
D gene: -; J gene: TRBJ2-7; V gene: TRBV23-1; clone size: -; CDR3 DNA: TGCGCCAGCCCTGGGGGGGCCTGCTACGAGCAGTACTTC; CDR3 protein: CASPGGACYEQYF
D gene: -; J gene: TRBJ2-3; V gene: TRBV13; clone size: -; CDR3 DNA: TGTGCCAGCAGTTTCGACTCCAACCTCAACACAGATACGCAGTATTTT; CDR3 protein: CASSFDSNLNTDTQYF
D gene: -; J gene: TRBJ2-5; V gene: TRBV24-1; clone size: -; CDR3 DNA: TGTGCCACCAGTGATTTACAGGCTGAGACCCAGTACTTC; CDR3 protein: CATSDLQAETQYF
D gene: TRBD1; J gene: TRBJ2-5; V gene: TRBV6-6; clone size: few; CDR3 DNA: TGTGCCAGCAGTTCCCCAGACAGGGACCTCCAAGAGACCCAGTACTTC; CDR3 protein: CASSSPDRDLQETQYF
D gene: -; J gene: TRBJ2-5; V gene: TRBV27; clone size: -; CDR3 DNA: TGTGCCAGCGGAGTTCCCCTGGGACAAGGACAAGAGACCCAGTACTTC; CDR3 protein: CASGVPLGQGQETQYF
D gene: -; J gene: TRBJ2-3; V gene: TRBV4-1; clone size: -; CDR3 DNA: TGCGCCAGCAGCCAAGATATGGGAGCAGATACGCAGTATTTT; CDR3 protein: CASSQDMGADTQYF
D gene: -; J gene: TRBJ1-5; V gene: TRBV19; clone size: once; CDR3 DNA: TGTGCCAGTAGTATAGTCCGGGCGGACTTTAGCAATCAGCCCCAGCATTTT; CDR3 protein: CASSIVRADFSNQPQHF
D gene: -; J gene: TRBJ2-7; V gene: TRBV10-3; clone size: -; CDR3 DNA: TGTGCCATCAGTGCAACCTACGAGCAGTACTTC; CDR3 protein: CAISATYEQYF
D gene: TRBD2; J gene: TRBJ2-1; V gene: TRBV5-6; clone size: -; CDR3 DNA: TGTGCCAGCAGGCCGGGACTAGCGGGAGTGAGGAGCTCCTACAATGAGCAGTTCTTC; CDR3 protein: CASRPGLAGVRSSYNEQFF
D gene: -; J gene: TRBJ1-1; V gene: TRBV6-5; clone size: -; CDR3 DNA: TGTGCCAGCAGCGAGTGGGGGGATGAAGCTTTCTTT; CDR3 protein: CASSEWGDEAFF
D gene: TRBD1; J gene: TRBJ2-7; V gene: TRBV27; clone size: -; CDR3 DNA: TGTGCCAGCAGTTCCCCCCGCAGGGGGTCCCCCTACGAGCAGTACTTC; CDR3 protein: CASSSPRRGSPYEQYF
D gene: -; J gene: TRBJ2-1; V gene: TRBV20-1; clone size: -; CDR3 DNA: TGCAGTGCCCAACTCTACAATGAGCAGTTCTTC; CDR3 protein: CSAQLYNEQFF
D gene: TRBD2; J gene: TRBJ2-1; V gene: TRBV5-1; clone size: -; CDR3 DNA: TGCGCCAGCAGCTTGGCGACTAGCGGCAGCAATGAGCAGTTCTTC; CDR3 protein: CASSLATSGSNEQFF
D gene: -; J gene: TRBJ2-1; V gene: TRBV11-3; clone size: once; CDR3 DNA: TGTGCCAGCAGCTTCGGGGACAATCGCAATGAGCAGTTCTTC; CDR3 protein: CASSFGDNRNEQFF